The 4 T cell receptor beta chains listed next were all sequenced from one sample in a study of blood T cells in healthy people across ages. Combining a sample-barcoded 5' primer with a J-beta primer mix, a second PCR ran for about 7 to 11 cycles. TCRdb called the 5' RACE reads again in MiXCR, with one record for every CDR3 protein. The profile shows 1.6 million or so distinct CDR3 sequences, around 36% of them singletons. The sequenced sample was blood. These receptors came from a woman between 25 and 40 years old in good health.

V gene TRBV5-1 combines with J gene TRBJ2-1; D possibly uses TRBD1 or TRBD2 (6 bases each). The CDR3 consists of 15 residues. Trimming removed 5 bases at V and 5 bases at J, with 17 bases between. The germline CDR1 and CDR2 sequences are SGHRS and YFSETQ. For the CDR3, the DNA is TGCGCCAGCAGTAGGTGGGGGGCTCCTGACAATGAGCAGTTCTTC. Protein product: CASSRWGAPDNEQFF.

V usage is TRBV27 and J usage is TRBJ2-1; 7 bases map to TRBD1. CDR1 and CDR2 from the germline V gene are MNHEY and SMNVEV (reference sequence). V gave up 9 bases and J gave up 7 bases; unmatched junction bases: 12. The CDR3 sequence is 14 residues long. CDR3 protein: CASNPGQIRNEQFF. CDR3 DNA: TGTGCCAGTAACCCGGGACAGATTAGAAATGAGCAGTTCTTC.

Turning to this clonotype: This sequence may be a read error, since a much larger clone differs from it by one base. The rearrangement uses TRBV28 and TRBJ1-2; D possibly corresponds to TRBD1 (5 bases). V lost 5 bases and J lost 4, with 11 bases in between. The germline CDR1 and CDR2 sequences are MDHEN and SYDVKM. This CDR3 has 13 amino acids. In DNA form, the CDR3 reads TGTGCCAGCAGTGAGGGGACCAGCTATGGCTACACCTTC. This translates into CASSEGTSYGYTF.

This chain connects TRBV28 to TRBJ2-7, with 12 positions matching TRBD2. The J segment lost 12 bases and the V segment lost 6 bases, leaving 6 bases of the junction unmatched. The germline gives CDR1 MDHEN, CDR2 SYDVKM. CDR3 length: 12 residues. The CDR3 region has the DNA TGTGCCAGCAGCTCACTAGCGGGAGGAACGTACTTC. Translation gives CASSSLAGGTYF.